This T cell receptor beta chain was found in a study of glioma-infiltrating T cells after dendritic cell vaccination (TCRdb year 2016). Looking at the study overall: The cohort comprised around 15 glioblastoma patients from Phase I and II dendritic cell vaccination trials, 9 newly diagnosed and 6 with recurrent disease. Between the early 2000s and the early 2010s, the patients were given dendritic cell vaccination pulsed with autologous tumor lysate. Tumor-infiltrating lymphocyte content was quantified and tumor and blood repertoires were compared in dendritic cell-vaccinated glioblastoma patients by deep sequencing of TCR beta CDR3 regions. The vaccine was prepared from monocyte-derived dendritic cells that were cultured for seven to eight days with IL-4 and GM-CSF and then pulsed overnight with autologous tumor lysate. Survival after dendritic cell vaccination was correlated with TCR sequencing metrics such as TIL content and the overlap between tumor and blood repertoires. Each patient got three intradermal injections of the dendritic cell vaccine, spaced at biweekly intervals, in the arm below the axilla. Study-wide conclusions, independent of this receptor: The cohort was small and heterogeneous, and full blood and tumor sets were available for few patients, with initial-recurrent tumor pairs available for even fewer patients. The TCR overlap response model with three groups was called speculative and said to need prospective validation. Higher estimated pretreatment TIL content predicted longer time to progression and overall survival after dendritic cell vaccination. No direct relationship between TCR clonality and survival was found, suggesting a diverse polyclonal response may matter.

V gives up 0 bases and J gives up 4 bases, and the segment between their germline ends measures 10 bases. The CDR3 holds 14 amino acids from the cysteine to the phenylalanine. CDR3 DNA is the only sequence kept; it has 42 bases, read in frame from the first base. The germline V gene yields SGHRS for CDR1 and YFSETQ for CDR2. The label giving this sample's time point can be read as: after dendritic cell vaccination, including at tumor progression/relapse. Selection of patients required sufficient residual fresh-frozen tumor tissue and over two years of available survival data. An isocitrate dehydrogenase mutation was not carried by any of the glioblastoma patients, although molecular status was otherwise variable. PBMC were collected before vaccination, two weeks after the third vaccination, and at tumor progression if tumor progression occurred. The Qiagen DNeasy Blood extraction Kit was used for extraction of genomic DNA.

This clone has more than one count but fewer than ten. The clone's antigen remains unknown. No base quality values were provided; no much bigger clone lies one nucleotide off. Using the immunoSEQ assay, TCRB CDR3 regions were amplified from roughly 2.2 micrograms of genomic DNA, or from all available DNA when less than that was on hand. Multiplex PCR used 60 forward primers for TCR V beta segments and 13 reverse primers for J beta segments. Synthetic control templates were spiked into each sample at limiting dilution to estimate reads per starting template. Reads of 87 bp were generated by sequencing on the Illumina HiSeq System. The paper's data handling went like this. PCR and sequencing errors were removed by a nearest neighbor algorithm that merged closely related sequences. TCR overlap was measured as the percentage of unique tumor TCR beta sequences also present in the same patient's peripheral blood. The clones in this table, taken by TCRdb from immuneACCESS, are in-frame only. Not every clone is retained; where verified, under half of the shortfall comes from an unresolved V gene, and the cause of the rest is unknown. V, J and clone size are those of that table, while D and trimming were read from the DNA. This sample gives more than 45,000 clones in total; about 80% of them show up just once. Clones ranked in the top ten supply roughly 14% of the sample.

This chain is built from TRBV5-1 and TRBJ1-2; the D gene is perhaps TRBD1, from 5 matching bases. The sample was blood, taken after dendritic cell vaccination. The TCR was taken from a human donor with glioblastoma. CDR3 loop: CASSLVRDSYGYTF. The DNA sequence follows: TGCGCCAGCAGCTTGGTGCGGGACTCCTATGGCTACACCTTC. Full variable domain (CDR3 extended with the reference TRBV5-1 and TRBJ1-2 proteins): KAGVTQTPRYLIKTRGQQVTLSCSPISGHRSVSWYQQTPGQGLQFLFEYFSETQRNKGNFPGRFSGRQFSNSRSEMNVSTLELGDSALYLCASSLVRDSYGYTFGSGTRLTVV.